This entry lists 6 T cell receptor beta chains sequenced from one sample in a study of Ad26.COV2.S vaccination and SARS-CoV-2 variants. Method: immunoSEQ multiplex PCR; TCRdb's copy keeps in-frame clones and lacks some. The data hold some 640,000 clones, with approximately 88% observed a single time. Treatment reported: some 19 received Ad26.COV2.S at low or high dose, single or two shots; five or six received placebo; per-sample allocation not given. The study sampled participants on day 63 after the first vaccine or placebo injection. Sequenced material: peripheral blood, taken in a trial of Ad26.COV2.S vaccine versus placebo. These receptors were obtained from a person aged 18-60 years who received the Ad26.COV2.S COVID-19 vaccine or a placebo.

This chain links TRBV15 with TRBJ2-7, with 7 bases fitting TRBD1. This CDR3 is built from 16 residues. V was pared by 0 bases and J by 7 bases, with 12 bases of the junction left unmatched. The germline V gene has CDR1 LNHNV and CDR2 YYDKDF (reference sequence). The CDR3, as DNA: TGTGCCACCAGCAGAGATCTCGGACAGGCAGTCCGGGAGCAGTACTTC. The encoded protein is CATSRDLGQAVREQYF.

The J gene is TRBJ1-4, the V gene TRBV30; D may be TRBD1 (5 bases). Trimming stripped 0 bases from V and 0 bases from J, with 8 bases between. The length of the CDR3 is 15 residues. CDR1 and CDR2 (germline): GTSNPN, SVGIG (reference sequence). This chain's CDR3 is CAWSVQGPTNEKLFF. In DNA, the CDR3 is TGTGCCTGGAGTGTCCAGGGTCCAACTAATGAAAAACTGTTTTTT.

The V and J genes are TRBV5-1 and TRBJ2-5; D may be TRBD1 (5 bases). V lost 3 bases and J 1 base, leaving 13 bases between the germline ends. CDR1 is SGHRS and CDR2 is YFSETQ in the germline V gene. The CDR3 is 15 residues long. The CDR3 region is CASSYAGYVQETQYF. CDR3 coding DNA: TGCGCCAGCAGCTATGCAGGGTACGTCCAAGAGACCCAGTACTTC.

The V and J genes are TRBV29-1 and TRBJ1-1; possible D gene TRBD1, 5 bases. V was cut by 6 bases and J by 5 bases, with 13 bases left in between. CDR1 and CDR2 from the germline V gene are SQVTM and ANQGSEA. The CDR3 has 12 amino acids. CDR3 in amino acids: CSVRGGGTEAFF. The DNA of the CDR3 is TGCAGCGTCCGGGGTGGGGGAACTGAAGCTTTCTTT.

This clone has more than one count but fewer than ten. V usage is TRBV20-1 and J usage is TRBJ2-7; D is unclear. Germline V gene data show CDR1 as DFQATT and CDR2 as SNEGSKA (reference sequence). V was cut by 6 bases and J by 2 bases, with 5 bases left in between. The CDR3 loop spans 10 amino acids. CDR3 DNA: TGCAGTGCGCAGACCTACGAGCAGTACTTC. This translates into CSAQTYEQYF.

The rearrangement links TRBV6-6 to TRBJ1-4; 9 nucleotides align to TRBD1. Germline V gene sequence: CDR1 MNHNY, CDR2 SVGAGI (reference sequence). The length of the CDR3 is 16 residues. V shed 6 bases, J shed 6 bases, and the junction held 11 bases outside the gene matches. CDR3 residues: CASRDRVTGGDEKLFF. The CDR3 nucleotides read TGTGCCAGCAGGGATAGGGTAACAGGGGGCGATGAAAAACTGTTTTTT.